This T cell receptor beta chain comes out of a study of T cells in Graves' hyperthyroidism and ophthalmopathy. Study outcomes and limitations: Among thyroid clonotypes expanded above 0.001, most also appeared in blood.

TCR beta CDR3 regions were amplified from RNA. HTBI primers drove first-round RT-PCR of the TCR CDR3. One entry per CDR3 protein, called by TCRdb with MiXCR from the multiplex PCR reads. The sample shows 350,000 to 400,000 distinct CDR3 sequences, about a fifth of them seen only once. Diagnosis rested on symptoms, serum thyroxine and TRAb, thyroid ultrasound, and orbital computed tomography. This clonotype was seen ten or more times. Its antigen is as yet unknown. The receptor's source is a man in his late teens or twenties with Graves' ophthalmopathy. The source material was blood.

The CDR3 nucleotides are TGCAGTGCTAGAGATGGCAGAGGTATTCAGCCCCAGCATTTT. Its protein product is CSARDGRGIQPQHF. This chain links TRBV20-1 with TRBJ1-5; D is uncertain. The CDR3 totals 14 residues. V was trimmed by 0 bases and J by 6 bases, leaving 12 bases between them. Per the germline V gene, CDR1 is DFQATT and CDR2 is SNEGSKA (reference sequence).